This entry concerns a single T cell receptor beta chain. The antigen remains unidentified. The V gene lost 3 bases and the J gene lost 5 bases, with 13 bases spanning the gap. In germline, CDR1 is SNHLY, CDR2 FYNNEI. The CDR3 loop spans 14 amino acids. The sample is drawn from a study of PD-1 blockade in mismatch repair-deficient tumors. Findings and limits, study-wide: Rapid post-treatment expansion, then contraction, generally preceding radiologic response, marked tumor-resident clones.

Assay: immunoSEQ multiplex PCR; the TCRdb copy retains only in-frame clones and omits some. Of 100,000 or so clones listed, over 75% were seen once; the top ten hold around 6.5%. TCR sequencing covered a few patients who responded to pembrolizumab. The TCR sequence derives from an adult with mismatch repair-deficient cancer. The rearrangement joins TRBV2 to TRBJ2-5, with D uncertain. Sequences were derived from peripheral blood, sampled about 36 weeks after starting pembrolizumab. CDR3 bases: TGTGCCAGCAGTGATTGGTCCGGAGTGGAGACCCAGTACTTC. It codes for CASSDWSGVETQYF. Variable domain in full (rest from reference TRBV2 and TRBJ2-5): EPEVTQTPSHQVTQMGQEVILRCVPISNHLYFYWYRQILGQKVEFLVSFYNNEISEKSEIFDDQFSVERPDGSNFTLKIRSTKLEDSAMYFCASSDWSGVETQYFGPGTRLLVL.